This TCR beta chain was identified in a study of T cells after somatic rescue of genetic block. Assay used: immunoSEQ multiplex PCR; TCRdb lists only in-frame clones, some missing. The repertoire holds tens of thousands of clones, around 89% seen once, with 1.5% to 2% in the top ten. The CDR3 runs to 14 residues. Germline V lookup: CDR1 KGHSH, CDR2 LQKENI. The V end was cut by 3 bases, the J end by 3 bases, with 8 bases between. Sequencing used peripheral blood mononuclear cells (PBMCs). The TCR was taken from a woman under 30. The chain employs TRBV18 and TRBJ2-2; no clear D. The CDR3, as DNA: TGTGCCAGCTCACCGAAGTCGCACACCGGGGAGCTGTTTTTT. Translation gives CASSPKSHTGELFF.